The 8 T cell receptor beta chains below come from one sample, sequenced in a study of T cells in Graves' hyperthyroidism and ophthalmopathy. There were TCR beta CDR3 regions amplified from RNA transcripts. The TCR CDR3 was amplified in a first-round RT-PCR using the HTBI primer set. From the multiplex PCR reads, TCRdb called clonotypes with MiXCR, one entry per CDR3 protein. The sample has hundreds of thousands of distinct CDR3 sequences, roughly 19% seen once. What was sequenced was blood. The receptors stem from a woman between 18 and 29 years old with Graves' hyperthyroidism.

The V and J genes are TRBV3-1 and TRBJ2-5; 8 nucleotides agree with TRBD2. V trimming: 2 bases; J trimming: 1 base; junction bases outside the gene matches: 6. The CDR3 loop spans 16 amino acids. Germline CDR1 is LGHDT and CDR2 is YNNKEL (reference sequence). CDR3 in amino acids: CASSQYAGGLQETQYF. DNA for the CDR3: TGTGCCAGCAGCCAATACGCGGGGGGACTCCAAGAGACCCAGTACTTC.

This clonotype came up many times. This chain links TRBV9 with TRBJ2-5; TRBD2 is a possible D gene (6 bases). Germline CDR1 is SGDLS and CDR2 is YYNGEE. The V end was cut by 1 base, the J end by 6 bases, with 10 bases between. The CDR3 runs to 13 residues. The chain's CDR3 is CASSVIAGKTQYF. CDR3 nucleotides: TGTGCCAGCAGCGTAATCGCGGGGAAGACCCAGTACTTC.

The chain recombines TRBV24-1 with TRBJ1-2, with D unresolved. The CDR3 has 13 residues. Trimming left V 0 bases short and J 8 bases short, with 9 bases between. Per the germline V gene, CDR1 is KGHDR and CDR2 is SFDVKD. The CDR3 is CATSDLRYSGYTF. The CDR3 DNA is TGTGCCACCAGTGATTTGCGTTACTCCGGCTACACCTTC.

This clonotype appeared many times. V and J are TRBV20-1 and TRBJ1-1; D unresolved. CDR3 length equals 14 residues. Trimming took 0 bases from V and 1 from J, leaving 9 bases between them. The germline CDR1 and CDR2 sequences are DFQATT and SNEGSKA (reference sequence). CDR3 protein: CSARDPGPNTEAFF. DNA of the CDR3: TGCAGTGCTAGAGATCCCGGACCGAACACTGAAGCTTTCTTT.

This chain links TRBV6-1 with TRBJ1-6, with D hard to call. The CDR3 extends over 15 amino acids. The V end lost 0 bases, the J end lost 4 bases, and 7 bases lay between the germline ends. The germline gives CDR1 MNHNS, CDR2 SASEGT. CDR3 residues: CASSEATGYNSPLHF. In nucleotides, the CDR3 is TGTGCCAGCAGTGAAGCGACCGGGTATAATTCACCCCTCCACTTT.

The table lists this clonotype with many counts. The chain carries TRBV5-1 and TRBJ1-1, with D unresolved. V lost 0 bases to trimming and J lost 6 bases, with 12 bases between them. The CDR3 length is 14 residues. Germline loops: CDR1 SGHRS, CDR2 YFSETQ. The CDR3 loop is CASSLGSTSAEAFF. CDR3 nucleotides: TGCGCCAGCAGCTTGGGGTCTACCTCGGCTGAAGCTTTCTTT. Full variable domain (missing parts from reference TRBV5-1 and TRBJ1-1): KAGVTQTPRYLIKTRGQQVTLSCSPISGHRSVSWYQQTPGQGLQFLFEYFSETQRNKGNFPGRFSGRQFSNSRSEMNVSTLELGDSALYLCASSLGSTSAEAFFGQGTRLTVV.

At least ten counts were recorded for this clonotype. V and J are TRBV5-6 and TRBJ2-7; 9 bases are shared with TRBD1. V was pared by 2 bases and J by 2 bases, with 11 bases of the junction left unmatched. Germline lookup yields CDR1 SGHDT and CDR2 YYEEEE. The CDR3 sequence is 17 residues long. Here the CDR3 DNA reads TGTGCCAGCAGCTTTTGGGGACCCGGGACAGGGCCCTACGAGCAGTACTTC. It translates to CASSFWGPGTGPYEQYF.

The genes are TRBV6-2 or TRBV6-3 and TRBJ1-5; D is unclear. Germline-derived CDR1 and CDR2 are MNHEY and SVGEGT. This CDR3 region has 12 residues. Between the trimmed V and J ends, which lost 3 bases and 6 bases, there was a span of 6 bases. The CDR3, as DNA: TGTGCCAGCAGTTATACTAGTCAGCCCCAGCATTTT. Protein: CASSYTSQPQHF.